This TCR beta chain is drawn from a study of cytomegalovirus exposure and HLA in healthy donors (dated by TCRdb to 2015 to 2018). As for the study more broadly: In an earlier analysis of under 750 of the donors, 276 Gb of sequence data and 100 million or so unique TCR beta sequences from roughly 200 million T cells were reported. Roughly 300 gigabases of sequencing data and 70 million to 85 million unique TCR sequences were included in an early release covering 550 to 650 HLA-typed donors. Of the 398 genotyped donors, 80% to 90% were placed in the genetic ancestry cluster associated with self-reported Caucasian donors. The study aimed to test whether cataloging public T cell receptors could reveal signatures of past pathogen exposure. The study profiled the T cell repertoires of approximately 700 subjects by immunosequencing and related them to cytomegalovirus serostatus. In addition to the first cohort of 666 subjects, a separate validation cohort of approximately 110 different subjects was used. High-throughput TCR immunosequencing, statistical association of individual TCRs with disease status, and machine learning were combined to predict cytomegalovirus infection status. In a later analysis, previously published TCR beta repertoires from 500 to 750 donors were re-analyzed and high-resolution HLA genotyping was added so that TCR occurrence patterns could be studied. Rather than using new phenotypic data, the later analysis identified candidate immune exposures from TCR beta sequences and from how often those sequences occurred across donors. An earlier analysis of nearly 600 of the donors applied high-throughput TCR beta sequencing to assess whether each TCR beta V gene segment acted as functional or pseudogenic. Donor age, sex, ethnicity and CMV serostatus were collected together with the repertoire data. A later genetic analysis used genome-wide SNP genotypes for about 65% of the roughly 670 donors, treating that subset as a discovery cohort. Every repertoire in the discovery cohort had been generated on one and the same sequencing platform. HLA typing covered class I and class II loci at four-digit resolution. The number of donors typed differed by locus, with 629-630 for A, B, C, DRB1 and DQB1, roughly 520 for DQA1, about 610 for DPA1, and some 440 for DPB1. Because of strong linkage in the cohort, 5 or 6 DR-DQ haplotypes were treated as single units for association and clustering. On average, roughly 240,000 unique TCR beta nucleotide sequences were sequenced per donor among about 400 genotyped donors of the cohort, with 15% to 20% of those sequences being non-productive.

The research as a whole found: A later analysis reported that several top co-occurrence clusters appeared linked to parvovirus B19, influenza, CMV and Epstein-Barr virus. Most CMV-associated TCR beta chains appeared to be HLA-restricted in a later analysis, and the HLA associations seemed to be driven largely by CMV exposure. Because some donors lacked HLA typing at each locus, the association tests relied only on the typed subset. A later genetic analysis associated a missense DCLRE1C variant with V-gene and J-gene trimming of TCR beta chains, and an independent cohort replicated the association. The study gave a list of roughly 150 TCR beta chains associated with cytomegalovirus. Because counts were too low, approximately 15 rarely observed V segments, including chromosome 9 orphons, were excluded from the earlier analysis of 587 of the donors. In an earlier analysis of fewer than 700 of the donors, most TCR beta V segments appeared in productive rearrangements about 87% or about 30% of the time, broadly matching IMGT annotations. In a later analysis, HLA-associated TCR beta chains showed more clonal expansion and lower generation probabilities than non-associated chains that were equally common. The authors suggested that the approach could potentially be extended to other disease states and immunological phenotypes. The classifier was reported to diagnose cytomegalovirus status with high specificity and sensitivity in both the original cohort and the validation cohort. Most TCR sequences were observed very rarely across donors, whereas some public TCRs were present in many individuals. Sequencing depth was assumed to be roughly uniform across donors in the presence/absence analyses, though that assumption may not hold. In vitro tests confirmed that a few of the cytomegalovirus-associated TCR beta chains recognize cytomegalovirus antigens. In a later analysis, around 15,000 TCR beta sequences were associated with specific HLA alleles at a false discovery rate of 0.05. Strong co-occurrence of HLA alleles, especially DR and DQ, made assigning TCR associations to individual alleles difficult. The sequencing pipeline was judged likely to have produced a cluster of highly shared sequence variants as a technical artifact. According to a later analysis, TCR association rates differed among HLA loci, with DRB1 alleles showing the most associated TCRs and HLA-C alleles showing the fewest. A later genetic analysis reported fewer N-insertions in productive TCRs among donors in an Asian-associated ancestry cluster than the roughly 620-donor mean. Correlated functional status among segregating V segments might reflect linkage disequilibrium, but an unknown experimental factor could not be ruled out. The only immune exposure information available for the cohort was CMV serostatus. A further reported finding was that TCR beta sequences accurately predicted the HLA-A and HLA-B alleles for most subjects in the first cohort. The cohort was sequenced for TCR beta chains only, and without alpha or paired-chain data the features that could be detected were limited.

The cohort consisted of 666 healthy bone marrow donors. At the time of sampling, all cohort members were nominally healthy, though unrecorded immune exposures were likely present. The donor tested CMV seronegative and was one of the 352 seronegative cohort members. A peripheral blood sample was provided by each donor, and peripheral blood mononuclear cells were used for TCR beta sequencing. Genomic DNA was extracted from the blood cell samples with the Qiagen DNeasy Blood Extraction Kit. This clone was counted a single time. The specificity of this receptor is unknown. Base-call qualities are not available, and no considerably larger clone is one nucleotide away. Other DNA variants within this sample encode the same CDR3. Library prep was done by the immunoSEQ multiplex PCR assay. For the multiplex PCR, a mixture combining 60 forward primers for TCR Vbeta segments and 13 reverse primers for TCR Jbeta segments was used. The CDR3 region of rearranged TCR beta genes was amplified from genomic DNA with a multiplex PCR assay. On the Illumina HiSeq System, the amplified TCR beta libraries were sequenced as 87-base-pair reads. As for the authors' bioinformatics: Across the 500 to 850 repertoires, a later analysis counted 60 million to 90 million unique TCR beta chains, roughly 11 million of which were shared by at least two donors. Raw reads were error-corrected and collapsed into unique sequences by a nearest-neighbor algorithm in which closely related sequences were merged to remove PCR and sequencing errors. Alignment of CDR3 sequences to IMGT reference sequences was used to assign V, D and J gene segments. For a sequence to be retained, at least a six-nucleotide match to both a V gene segment and a J gene segment was required. Rearrangements were called productive when the CDR3 lacked stop codons and stayed in frame with V and J; all others were non-productive. Following IMGT convention, CDR3 was defined as the stretch from the second conserved V-encoded cysteine up to the conserved J-encoded phenylalanine. The earlier analysis of 587 of the donors excluded sequences that lacked an unambiguous match to a single V gene segment. An earlier analysis of roughly 590 of the donors called V segments functional above 56.7% productive rearrangements and segregating when the between-donor standard deviation exceeded 5%. A statistical classification framework was developed to diagnose cytomegalovirus status using the catalog of TCR beta chain sequences. In a later analysis, TCR nucleotide sequences were compared against IMGT/GENE-DB human TR gene sequences so that V and J genes could be assigned. In a later analysis, CDR3 sequences and most-parsimonious VDJ recombination scenarios were assigned using the TCRdist pipeline. In a later analysis, each TCR beta chain was defined by its CDR3 amino acid sequence together with its V-gene family, and reads without a unique V-gene family were excluded. To address suspected cross-contamination and a sequencing artifact, a later analysis removed 592 highly shared, low-generation-probability nucleotide sequences. In a later analysis, a clonal expansion index was calculated for each public chain from normalized within-repertoire ranks of inferred template counts. A later analysis computed generation probabilities with a VDJ recombination model fitted to out-of-frame rearrangements, and checked the results against IGoR. A later analysis scored TCR-TCR, TCR-HLA and TCR-CMV co-occurrence with hypergeometric tests, applying a repertoire-size bias correction to TCR pairs. To estimate false discovery rates, a later analysis permuted the HLA or CMV assignments 20 times. In a later analysis, co-occurring TCRs were grouped using DBSCAN, and TCRdist sequence similarity was added for clustering within HLA-allele-positive subsets. Repertoires with fewer than 30,000 or more than 120,000 public chains, plus five repertoires with anomalous nucleotide sharing, were excluded from co-occurrence clustering. Drawn from immuneACCESS, this table holds only the in-frame rearrangements with V and J called that TCRdb kept. Clones are partly lost; checked studies trace under half to an unresolved V gene and leave the rest unexplained. From that table come the V and J calls and clone size; the DNA was used to work out D and trimming. The table for this sample lists approximately 150,000 clones; about four fifths of them were counted only once. The biggest ten clones account for around 4.3% of the sample.

The specimen was PBMCs. This TCR was recovered from a middle-aged man in good health and CMV-seronegative.

This receptor has the CDR3 CASSSTGGGNNEQFF. The sequenced DNA is TGTGCCAGCAGCTCGACGGGGGGAGGCAACAATGAGCAGTTCTTC. The rearranged chain carries TRBV7-6 and TRBJ2-1, with 7 bases matching TRBD2. Here V drops 4 bases and J drops 5 bases, and the junction holds 8 bases not matched to any gene. The CDR3 runs 15 amino acids, cysteine and phenylalanine included. Of the read, only the CDR3 DNA is kept; its 45 bases are in frame from base 1. CDR1 and CDR2 were assigned from the germline V gene as SGHVS and FNYEAQ.